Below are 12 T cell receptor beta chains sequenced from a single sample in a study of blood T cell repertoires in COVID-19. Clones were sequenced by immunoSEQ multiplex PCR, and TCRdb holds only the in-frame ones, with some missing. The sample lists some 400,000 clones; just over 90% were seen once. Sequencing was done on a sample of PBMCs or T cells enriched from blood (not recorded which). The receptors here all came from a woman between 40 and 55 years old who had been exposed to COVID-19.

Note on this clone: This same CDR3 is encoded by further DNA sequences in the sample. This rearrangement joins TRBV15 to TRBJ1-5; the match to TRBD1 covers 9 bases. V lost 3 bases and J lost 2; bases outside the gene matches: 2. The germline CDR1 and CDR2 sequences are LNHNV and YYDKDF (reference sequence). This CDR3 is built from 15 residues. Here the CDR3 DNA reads TGTGCCACCAGCAGGGGACAGGGAGGCAATCAGCCCCAGCATTTT. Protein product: CATSRGQGGNQPQHF.

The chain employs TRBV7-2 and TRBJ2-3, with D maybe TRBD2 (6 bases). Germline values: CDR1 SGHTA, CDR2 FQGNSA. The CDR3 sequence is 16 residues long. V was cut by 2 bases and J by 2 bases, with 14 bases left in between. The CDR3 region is CASSLQRVSTTDTQYF. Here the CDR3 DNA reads TGTGCCAGCAGCTTACAGCGGGTCAGCACCACAGATACGCAGTATTTT. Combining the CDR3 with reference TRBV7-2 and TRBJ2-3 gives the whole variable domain GAGVSQSPSNKVTEKGKDVELRCDPISGHTALYWYRQSLGQGLEFLIYFQGNSAPDKSGLPSDRFSAERTGGSVSTLTIQRTQQEDSAVYLCASSLQRVSTTDTQYFGPGTRLTVL.

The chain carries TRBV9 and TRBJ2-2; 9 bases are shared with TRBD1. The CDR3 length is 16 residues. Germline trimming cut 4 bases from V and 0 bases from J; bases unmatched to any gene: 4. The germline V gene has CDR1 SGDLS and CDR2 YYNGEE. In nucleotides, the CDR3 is TGTGCCAGCAGCCAGGGACAGGGCCCGAACACCGGGGAGCTGTTTTTT. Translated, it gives CASSQGQGPNTGELFF.

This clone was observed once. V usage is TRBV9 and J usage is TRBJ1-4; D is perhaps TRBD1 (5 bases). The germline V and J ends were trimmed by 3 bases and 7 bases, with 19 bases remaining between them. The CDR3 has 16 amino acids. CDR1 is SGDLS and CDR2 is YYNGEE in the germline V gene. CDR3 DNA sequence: TGTGCCAGCAGCGCCGCCCAAGGGGCGGATGGTGAAAAACTGTTTTTT. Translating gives CASSAAQGADGEKLFF.

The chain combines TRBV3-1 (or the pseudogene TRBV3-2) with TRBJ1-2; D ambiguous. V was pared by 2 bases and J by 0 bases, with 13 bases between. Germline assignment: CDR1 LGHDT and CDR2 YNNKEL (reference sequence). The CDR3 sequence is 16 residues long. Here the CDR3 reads CASSQLAASTNYGYTF. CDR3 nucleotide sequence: TGTGCCAGCAGCCAACTAGCAGCTTCTACTAACTATGGCTACACCTTC.

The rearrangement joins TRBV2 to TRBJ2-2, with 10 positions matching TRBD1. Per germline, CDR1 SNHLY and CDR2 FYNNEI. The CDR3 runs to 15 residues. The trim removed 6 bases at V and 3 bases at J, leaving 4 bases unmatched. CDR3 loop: CASRTGGYDTGELFF. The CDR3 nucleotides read TGTGCCAGCAGGACAGGGGGCTATGACACCGGGGAGCTGTTTTTT.

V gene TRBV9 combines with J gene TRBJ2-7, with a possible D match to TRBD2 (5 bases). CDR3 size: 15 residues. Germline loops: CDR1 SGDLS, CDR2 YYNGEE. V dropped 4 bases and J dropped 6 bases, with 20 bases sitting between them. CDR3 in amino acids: CASSPSQNPSREQYF. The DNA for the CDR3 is TGTGCCAGCAGCCCTAGCCAGAATCCAAGCCGCGAGCAGTACTTC.

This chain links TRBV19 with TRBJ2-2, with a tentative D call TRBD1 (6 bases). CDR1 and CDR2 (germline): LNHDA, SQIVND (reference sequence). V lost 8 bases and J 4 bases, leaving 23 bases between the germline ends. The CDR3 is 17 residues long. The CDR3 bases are TGTGCCAGTTCACCCAGGGGATCGGTATACGGCACCGGGGAGCTGTTTTTT. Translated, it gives CASSPRGSVYGTGELFF.

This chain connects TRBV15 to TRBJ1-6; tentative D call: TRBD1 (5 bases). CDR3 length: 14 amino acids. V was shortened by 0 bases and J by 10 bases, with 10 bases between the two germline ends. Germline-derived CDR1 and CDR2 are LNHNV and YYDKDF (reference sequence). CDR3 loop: CATSRDRVGSPLHF. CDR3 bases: TGTGCCACCAGCAGAGACAGGGTGGGATCACCCCTCCACTTT.

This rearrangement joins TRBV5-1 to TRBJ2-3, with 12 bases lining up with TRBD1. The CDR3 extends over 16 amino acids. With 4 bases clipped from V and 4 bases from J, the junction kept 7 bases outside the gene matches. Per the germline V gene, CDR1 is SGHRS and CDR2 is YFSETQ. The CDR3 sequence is CASSSRGQGASDTQYF. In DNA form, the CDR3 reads TGCGCCAGCAGCAGCCGGGGACAGGGGGCGTCAGATACGCAGTATTTT.

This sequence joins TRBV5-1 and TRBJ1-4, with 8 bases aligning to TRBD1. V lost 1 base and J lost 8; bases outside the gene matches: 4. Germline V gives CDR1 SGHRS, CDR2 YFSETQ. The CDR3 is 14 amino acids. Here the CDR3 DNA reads TGCGCCAGCAGCTTGTTCGGGACAGGAGAAAAACTGTTTTTT. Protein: CASSLFGTGEKLFF.

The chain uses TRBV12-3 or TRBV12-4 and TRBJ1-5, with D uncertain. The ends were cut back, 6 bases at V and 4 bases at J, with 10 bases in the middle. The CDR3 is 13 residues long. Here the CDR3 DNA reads TGTGCCAGCAGCCCGGGGTTTAATCAGCCCCAGCATTTT. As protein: CASSPGFNQPQHF.